The 9 T cell receptor beta chains given below trace back to one sample, sequenced in a study of early T cells in non-severe SARS-CoV-2 infection. TCRdb reanalysed the 5' RACE reads using MiXCR and keeps one entry per CDR3 protein. Altogether about 49,000 distinct CDR3 sequences are present, under 7.5% being singletons, with the ten largest covering over 2.5%. Here the sequenced sample was whole blood, taken at baseline. The source is an adult who was a healthcare worker with PCR-confirmed SARS-CoV-2 infection or an uninfected control (not recorded which).

This clonotype occurred many times. The genes are TRBV20-1 and TRBJ2-1; 7 bases fit TRBD2. The CDR3 extends over 14 amino acids. Germline CDR1 DFQATT, CDR2 SNEGSKA (reference sequence). The trim removed 1 base at V and 7 bases at J, leaving 7 bases unmatched. In DNA, the CDR3 is TGCAGTGCTAGAGTCGCTAGCGGCAGTAATGAGCAGTTCTTC. Its protein is CSARVASGSNEQFF.

This clonotype showed up many times. This chain joins TRBV30 and TRBJ1-6; no definite D call. There are 12 residues in the CDR3. CDR1 and CDR2 (germline): GTSNPN, SVGIG (reference sequence). The germline V and J ends were trimmed by 4 bases and 9 bases, with 10 bases remaining between them. CDR3 coding DNA: TGTGCCTGGAACCCAAGAGGTTCACCCCTCCACTTT. Translated, it gives CAWNPRGSPLHF.

This clonotype was observed a handful of times. This sequence joins TRBV29-1 and TRBJ1-1; D remains ambiguous. The CDR3 covers 13 residues. CDR1 is SQVTM, CDR2 ANQGSEA, per germline. V gave up 3 bases and J gave up 4 bases, with 12 bases separating them. The CDR3 DNA follows: TGCAGCGTTGAGACGGGATTTGGCACTGAAGCTTTCTTT. The encoded protein is CSVETGFGTEAFF.

The rearrangement uses TRBV5-6 and TRBJ2-4, with TRBD1 matching 7 bases. The CDR3 extends over 13 amino acids. Trimming at V came to 4 bases and at J to 6 bases, leaving 4 bases not matched to a gene. CDR1 is SGHDT and CDR2 is YYEEEE in the germline V gene. The CDR3 nucleotides read TGTGCCAGCAGCCGGACAGGTCTAAACATTCAGTACTTC. This gives the protein CASSRTGLNIQYF. Full variable domain (missing parts from reference TRBV5-6 and TRBJ2-4): DAGVTQSPTHLIKTRGQQVTLRCSPKSGHDTVSWYQQALGQGPQFIFQYYEEEERQRGNFPDRFSGHQFPNYSSELNVNALLLGDSALYLCASSRTGLNIQYFGAGTRLSVL.

This clonotype was seen only a few times. The chain has TRBV12-3 or TRBV12-4 and TRBJ2-3; D is unclear. V lost 4 bases and J lost 3, with 14 bases in between. There are 15 residues in the CDR3. The CDR3 loop reads CASSSDFPRTDTQYF. In DNA form, the CDR3 reads TGTGCCAGCAGTTCCGACTTCCCCCGGACAGATACGCAGTATTTT.

V is TRBV27 and J is TRBJ2-7; D is tentatively TRBD1 or TRBD2 (5 bases each). Per germline, CDR1 MNHEY and CDR2 SMNVEV (reference sequence). The CDR3 spans 14 residues. Trimming took off 6 bases at V and 6 bases at J, with 18 bases between the two ends. CDR3 in amino acids: CASRPTGTPREQYF. In DNA form, the CDR3 reads TGTGCCAGCAGACCAACCGGGACCCCCCGCGAGCAGTACTTC.

Only a few counts were recorded for this clonotype. The CDR3 region has the DNA TGTGCCAGCAGTCAGAAGATTGGGGGGATGAACACTGAAGCTTTCTTT. It encodes CASSQKIGGMNTEAFF. The V gene is TRBV6-1, the J gene TRBJ1-1, with TRBD1 as a possible D gene (5 bases). The CDR3 totals 16 residues. Trimming cost V 5 bases and J 0 bases, with 16 bases left between them. Germline-derived CDR1 and CDR2 are MNHNS and SASEGT.

This clonotype was observed a few times. V is TRBV6-6 and J is TRBJ1-1; D is uncertain. The CDR3 is made up of 14 amino acids. V was trimmed by 3 bases and J by 3 bases, leaving 11 bases between them. The V gene's germline CDR1 is MNHNY and CDR2 SVGAGI (reference sequence). The CDR3 region has the DNA TGTGCCAGCAGTTATACTCTGCGTGACACTGAAGCTTTCTTT. As protein: CASSYTLRDTEAFF.

This clonotype was counted ten times or more. J is TRBJ2-1 and V is TRBV11-3; 11 bases fit TRBD2. The ends lost 3 bases at V and 9 bases at J; junction bases unmatched: 4. Germline-derived CDR1 and CDR2 are SGHNT and YENEEA. This CDR3 is built from 14 residues. This chain's CDR3 is CASSFSGGASEQFF. The CDR3 DNA is TGTGCCAGCAGCTTTAGCGGGGGGGCTAGTGAGCAGTTCTTC.